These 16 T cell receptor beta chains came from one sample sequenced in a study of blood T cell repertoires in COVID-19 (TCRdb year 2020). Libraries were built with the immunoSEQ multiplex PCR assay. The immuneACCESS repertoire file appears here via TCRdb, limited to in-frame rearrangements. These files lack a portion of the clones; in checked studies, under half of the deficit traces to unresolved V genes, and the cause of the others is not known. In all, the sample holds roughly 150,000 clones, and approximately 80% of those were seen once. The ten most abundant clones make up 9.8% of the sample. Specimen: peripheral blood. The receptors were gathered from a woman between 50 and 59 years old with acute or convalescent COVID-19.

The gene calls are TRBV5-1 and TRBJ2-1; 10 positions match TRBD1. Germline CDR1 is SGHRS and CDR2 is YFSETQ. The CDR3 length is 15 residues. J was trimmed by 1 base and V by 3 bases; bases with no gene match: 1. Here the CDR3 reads CASSSGQGSYNEQFF. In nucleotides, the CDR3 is TGCGCCAGCAGCTCGGGACAGGGGTCCTACAATGAGCAGTTCTTC.

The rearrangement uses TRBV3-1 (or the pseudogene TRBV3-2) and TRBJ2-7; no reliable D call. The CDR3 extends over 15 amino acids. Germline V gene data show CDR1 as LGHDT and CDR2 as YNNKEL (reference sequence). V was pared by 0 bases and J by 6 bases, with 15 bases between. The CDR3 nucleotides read TGTGCCAGCAGCCAAGACCCTATGAGAGGCCGCGAGCAGTACTTC. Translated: CASSQDPMRGREQYF.

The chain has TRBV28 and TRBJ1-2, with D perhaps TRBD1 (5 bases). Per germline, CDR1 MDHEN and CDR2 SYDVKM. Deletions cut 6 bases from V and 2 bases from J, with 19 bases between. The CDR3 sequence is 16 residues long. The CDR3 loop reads CASRESTGFRNYGYTF. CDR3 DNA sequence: TGTGCCAGCAGGGAAAGCACAGGTTTCAGGAACTATGGCTACACCTTC.

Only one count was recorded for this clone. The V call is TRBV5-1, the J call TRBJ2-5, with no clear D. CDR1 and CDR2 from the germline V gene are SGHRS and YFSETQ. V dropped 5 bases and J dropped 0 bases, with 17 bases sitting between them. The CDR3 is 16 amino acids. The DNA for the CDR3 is TGCGCCAGCAGTATCATATATGGCAGGAACCAAGAGACCCAGTACTTC. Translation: CASSIIYGRNQETQYF.

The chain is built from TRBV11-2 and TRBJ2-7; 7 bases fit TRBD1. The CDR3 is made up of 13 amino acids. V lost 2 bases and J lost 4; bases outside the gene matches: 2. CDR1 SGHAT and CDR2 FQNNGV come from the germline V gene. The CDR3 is CASSLSQGYEQYF. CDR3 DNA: TGTGCCAGCAGCTTATCACAGGGGTACGAGCAGTACTTC. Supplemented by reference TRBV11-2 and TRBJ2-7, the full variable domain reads EAGVAQSPRYKIIEKRQSVAFWCNPISGHATLYWYQQILGQGPKLLIQFQNNGVVDDSQLPKDRFSAERLKGVDSTLKIQPAKLEDSAVYLCASSLSQGYEQYFGPGTRLTVT.

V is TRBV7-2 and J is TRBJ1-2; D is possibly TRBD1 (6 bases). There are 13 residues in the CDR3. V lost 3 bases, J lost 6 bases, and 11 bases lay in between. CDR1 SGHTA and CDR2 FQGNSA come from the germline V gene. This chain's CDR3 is CASSLGGRDGYTF. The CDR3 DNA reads TGTGCCAGCAGCTTGGGGGGGCGGGATGGCTACACCTTC.

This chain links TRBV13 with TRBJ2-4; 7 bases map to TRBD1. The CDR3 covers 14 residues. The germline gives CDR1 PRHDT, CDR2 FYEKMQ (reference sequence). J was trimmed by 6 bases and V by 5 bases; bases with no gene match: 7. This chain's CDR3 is CASSPRTGANIQYF. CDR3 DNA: TGTGCCAGCAGCCCCAGGACAGGAGCAAACATTCAGTACTTC.

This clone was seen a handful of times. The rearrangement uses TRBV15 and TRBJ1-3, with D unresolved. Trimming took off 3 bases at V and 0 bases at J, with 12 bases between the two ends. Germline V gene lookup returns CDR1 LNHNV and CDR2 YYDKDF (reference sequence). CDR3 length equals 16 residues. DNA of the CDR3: TGTGCCACCAGCAGTCCCCCTGGCCTCTCTGGAAACACCATATATTTT. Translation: CATSSPPGLSGNTIYF.

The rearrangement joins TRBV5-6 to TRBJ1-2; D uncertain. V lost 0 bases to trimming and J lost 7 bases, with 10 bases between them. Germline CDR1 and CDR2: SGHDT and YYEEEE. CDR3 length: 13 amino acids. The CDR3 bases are TGTGCCAGCAGCTTGGGGCAGATACCTGGCTACACCTTC. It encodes CASSLGQIPGYTF.

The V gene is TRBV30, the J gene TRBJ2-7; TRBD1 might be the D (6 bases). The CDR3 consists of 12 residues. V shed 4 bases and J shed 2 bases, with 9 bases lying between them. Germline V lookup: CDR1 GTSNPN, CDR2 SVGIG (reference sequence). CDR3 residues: CAWIEGAYEQYF. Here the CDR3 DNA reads TGTGCCTGGATTGAGGGGGCCTACGAGCAGTACTTC. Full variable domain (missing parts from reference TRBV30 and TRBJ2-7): SQTIHQWPATLVQPVGSPLSLECTVEGTSNPNLYWYRQAAGRGLQLLFYSVGIGQISSEVPQNLSASRPQDRQFILSSKKLLLSDSGFYLCAWIEGAYEQYFGPGTRLTVT.

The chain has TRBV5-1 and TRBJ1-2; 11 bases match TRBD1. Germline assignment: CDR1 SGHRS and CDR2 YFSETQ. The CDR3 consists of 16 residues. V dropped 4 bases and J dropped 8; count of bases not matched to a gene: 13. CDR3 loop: CASSALSGTGGYGYTF. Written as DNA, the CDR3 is TGCGCCAGCAGCGCATTGTCCGGGACAGGGGGGTACGGCTACACCTTC.

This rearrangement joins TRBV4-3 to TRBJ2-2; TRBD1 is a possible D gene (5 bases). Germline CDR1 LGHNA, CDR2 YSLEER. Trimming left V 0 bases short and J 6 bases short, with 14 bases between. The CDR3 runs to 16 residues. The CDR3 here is CASSQDRPRVPGELFF. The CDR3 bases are TGCGCCAGCAGCCAAGATCGCCCCAGGGTCCCCGGGGAGCTGTTTTTT.

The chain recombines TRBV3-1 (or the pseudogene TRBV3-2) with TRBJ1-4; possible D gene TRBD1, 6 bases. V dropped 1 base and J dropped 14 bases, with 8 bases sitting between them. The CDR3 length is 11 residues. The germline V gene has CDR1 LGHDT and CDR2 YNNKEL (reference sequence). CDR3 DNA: TGTGCCAGCAGCCAAGCCAGGGGTCTGTTTTTT. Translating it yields CASSQARGLFF.

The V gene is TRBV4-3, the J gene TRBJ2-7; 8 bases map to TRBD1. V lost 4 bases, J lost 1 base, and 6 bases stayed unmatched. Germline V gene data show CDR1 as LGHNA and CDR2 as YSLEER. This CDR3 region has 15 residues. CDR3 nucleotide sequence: TGCGCCAGCAGCCGATCCAGGACAGGGTCCTACGAGCAGTACTTC. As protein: CASSRSRTGSYEQYF.

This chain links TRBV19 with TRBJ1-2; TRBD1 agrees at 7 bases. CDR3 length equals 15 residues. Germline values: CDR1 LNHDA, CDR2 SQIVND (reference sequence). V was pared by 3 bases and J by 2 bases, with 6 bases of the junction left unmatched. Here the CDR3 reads CASSILTGPNYGYTF. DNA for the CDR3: TGTGCCAGTAGTATTCTGACAGGGCCCAACTATGGCTACACCTTC.

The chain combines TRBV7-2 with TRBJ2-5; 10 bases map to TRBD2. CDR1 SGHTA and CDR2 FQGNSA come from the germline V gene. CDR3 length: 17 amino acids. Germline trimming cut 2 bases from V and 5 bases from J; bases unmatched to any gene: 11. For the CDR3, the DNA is TGTGCCAGCAGCTTAAGTCGGCTAGCGGGAGCCGGGGAGACCCAGTACTTC. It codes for CASSLSRLAGAGETQYF. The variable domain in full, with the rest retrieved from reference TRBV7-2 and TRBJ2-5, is GAGVSQSPSNKVTEKGKDVELRCDPISGHTALYWYRQSLGQGLEFLIYFQGNSAPDKSGLPSDRFSAERTGGSVSTLTIQRTQQEDSAVYLCASSLSRLAGAGETQYFGPGTRLLVL.